The clone carrying this TCR beta chain was detected once. The method was immunoSEQ multiplex PCR; TCRdb's version includes in-frame clones alone and lacks a portion of them. This table has more than 150,000 clones, about 81% appearing once. These data are taken from a study of blood T cell repertoires in COVID-19. The sample was peripheral blood. The receptor was isolated from a man aged 25 to 40 with active or convalescent COVID-19.

CDR3 nucleotide sequence: TGTGCCAGCAGCCCGACAGGGCGGGACGAGCAGTACGTC. Translating it yields CASSPTGRDEQYV. The genes are TRBV6-5 and TRBJ2-7; 7 nucleotides align to TRBD1. Trimming took 6 bases from V and 5 from J; bases not matched to a gene: 7. The CDR3 sequence is 13 residues long. Germline CDR1 reads MNHEY; CDR2 reads SVGAGI.